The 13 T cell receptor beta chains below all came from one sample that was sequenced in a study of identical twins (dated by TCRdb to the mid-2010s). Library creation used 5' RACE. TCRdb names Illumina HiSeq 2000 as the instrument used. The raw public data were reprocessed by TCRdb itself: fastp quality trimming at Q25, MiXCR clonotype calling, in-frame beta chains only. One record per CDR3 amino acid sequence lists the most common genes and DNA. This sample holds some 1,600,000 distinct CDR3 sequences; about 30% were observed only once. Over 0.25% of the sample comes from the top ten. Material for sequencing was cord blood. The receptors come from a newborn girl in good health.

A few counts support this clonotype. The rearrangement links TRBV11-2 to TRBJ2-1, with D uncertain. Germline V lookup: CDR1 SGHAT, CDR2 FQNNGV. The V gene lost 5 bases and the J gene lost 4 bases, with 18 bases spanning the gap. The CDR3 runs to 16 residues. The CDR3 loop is CASSPPWQVTYNEQFF. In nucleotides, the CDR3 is TGTGCCAGCAGCCCCCCTTGGCAGGTTACATACAATGAGCAGTTCTTC. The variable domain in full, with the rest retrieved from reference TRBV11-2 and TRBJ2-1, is EAGVAQSPRYKIIEKRQSVAFWCNPISGHATLYWYQQILGQGPKLLIQFQNNGVVDDSQLPKDRFSAERLKGVDSTLKIQPAKLEDSAVYLCASSPPWQVTYNEQFFGPGTRLTVL.

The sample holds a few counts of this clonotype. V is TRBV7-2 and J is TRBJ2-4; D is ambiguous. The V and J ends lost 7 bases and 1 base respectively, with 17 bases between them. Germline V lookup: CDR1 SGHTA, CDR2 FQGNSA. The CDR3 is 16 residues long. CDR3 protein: CASTAQEREAKNIQYF. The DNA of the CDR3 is TGTGCCAGCACCGCCCAGGAGAGAGAGGCCAAAAACATTCAGTACTTC. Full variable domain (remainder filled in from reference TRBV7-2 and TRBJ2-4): GAGVSQSPSNKVTEKGKDVELRCDPISGHTALYWYRQSLGQGLEFLIYFQGNSAPDKSGLPSDRFSAERTGGSVSTLTIQRTQQEDSAVYLCASTAQEREAKNIQYFGAGTRLSVL.

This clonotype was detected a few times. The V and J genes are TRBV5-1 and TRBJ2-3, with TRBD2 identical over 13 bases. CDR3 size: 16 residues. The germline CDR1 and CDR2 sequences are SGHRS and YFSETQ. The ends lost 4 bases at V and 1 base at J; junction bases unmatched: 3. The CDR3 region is CASSMTSGGRTDTQYF. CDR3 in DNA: TGCGCCAGCAGCATGACTAGCGGGGGGCGCACAGATACGCAGTATTTT.

CDR3 amino acids: CASGRGIGSLVYGYTF. The CDR3 DNA reads as TGTGCCAGCGGACGGGGGATTGGATCCCTGGTCTATGGCTACACCTTC. This chain uses TRBV6-5 with TRBJ1-2; possibly TRBD1 for D (5 bases). The CDR3 is 16 residues long. CDR1 and CDR2 (germline): MNHEY, SVGAGI. V was cut by 8 bases and J by 4 bases, with 23 bases left in between.

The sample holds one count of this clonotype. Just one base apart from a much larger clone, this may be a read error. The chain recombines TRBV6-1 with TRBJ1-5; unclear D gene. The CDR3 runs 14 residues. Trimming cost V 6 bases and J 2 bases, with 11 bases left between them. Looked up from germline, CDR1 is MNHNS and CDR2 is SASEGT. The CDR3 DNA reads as TGTGCCAGCAGCACGCCTGGGGGCAATCAGCCCCAGCATTTT. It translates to CASSTPGGNQPQHF.

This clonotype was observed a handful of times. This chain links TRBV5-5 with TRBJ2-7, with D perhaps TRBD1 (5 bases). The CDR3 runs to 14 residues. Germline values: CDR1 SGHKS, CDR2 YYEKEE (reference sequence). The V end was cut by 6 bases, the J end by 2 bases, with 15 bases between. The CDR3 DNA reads TGTGCCAGCACCCTAGACAGTCAAGCCTACGAGCAGTACTTC. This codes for CASTLDSQAYEQYF.

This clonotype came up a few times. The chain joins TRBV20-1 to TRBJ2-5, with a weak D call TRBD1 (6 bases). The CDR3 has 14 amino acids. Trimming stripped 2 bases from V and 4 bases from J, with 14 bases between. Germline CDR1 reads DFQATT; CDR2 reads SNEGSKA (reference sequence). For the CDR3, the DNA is TGCAGTGCTAGACACAGGGAACGCTCAGAGACCCAGTACTTC. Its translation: CSARHRERSETQYF.

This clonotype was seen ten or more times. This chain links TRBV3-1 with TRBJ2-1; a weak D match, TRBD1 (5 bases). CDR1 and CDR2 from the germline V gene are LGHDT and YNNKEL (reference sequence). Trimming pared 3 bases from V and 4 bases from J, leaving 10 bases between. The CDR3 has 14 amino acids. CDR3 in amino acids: CASSHSGLYNEQFF. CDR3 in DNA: TGTGCCAGCAGCCATTCAGGGCTTTACAATGAGCAGTTCTTC.

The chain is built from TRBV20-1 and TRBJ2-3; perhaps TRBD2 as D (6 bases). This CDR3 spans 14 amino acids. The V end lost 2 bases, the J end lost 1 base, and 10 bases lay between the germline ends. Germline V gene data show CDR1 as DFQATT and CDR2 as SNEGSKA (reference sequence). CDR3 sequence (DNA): TGCAGTGCTAGAACGGCTAGCGGCACAGATACGCAGTATTTT. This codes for CSARTASGTDTQYF.

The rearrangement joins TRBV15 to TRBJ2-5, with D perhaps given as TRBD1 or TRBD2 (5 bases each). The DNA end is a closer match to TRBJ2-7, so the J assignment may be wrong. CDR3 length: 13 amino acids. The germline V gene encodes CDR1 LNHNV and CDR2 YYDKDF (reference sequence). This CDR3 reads CATSTRGDYEQYF. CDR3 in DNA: TGTGCCACCAGCACCAGAGGGGACTACGAGCAGTACTTC.

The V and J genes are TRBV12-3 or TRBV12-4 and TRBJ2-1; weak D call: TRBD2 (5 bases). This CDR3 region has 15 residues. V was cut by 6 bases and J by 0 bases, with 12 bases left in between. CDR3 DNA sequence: TGTGCCAGCAGAAATACTAGGGCCTCCTACAATGAGCAGTTCTTC. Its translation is CASRNTRASYNEQFF.

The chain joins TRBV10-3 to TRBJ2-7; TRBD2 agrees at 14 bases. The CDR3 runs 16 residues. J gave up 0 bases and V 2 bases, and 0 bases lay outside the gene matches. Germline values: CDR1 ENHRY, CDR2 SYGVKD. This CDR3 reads CAISEGTSGSSYEQYF. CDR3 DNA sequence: TGTGCCATCAGTGAGGGGACTAGCGGGAGCTCCTACGAGCAGTACTTC.

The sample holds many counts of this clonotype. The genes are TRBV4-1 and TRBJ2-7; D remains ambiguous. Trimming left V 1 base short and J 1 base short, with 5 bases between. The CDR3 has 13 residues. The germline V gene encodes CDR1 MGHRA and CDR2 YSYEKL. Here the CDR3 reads CASSQGVSYEQYF. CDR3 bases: TGCGCCAGCAGCCAAGGGGTATCCTACGAGCAGTACTTC.